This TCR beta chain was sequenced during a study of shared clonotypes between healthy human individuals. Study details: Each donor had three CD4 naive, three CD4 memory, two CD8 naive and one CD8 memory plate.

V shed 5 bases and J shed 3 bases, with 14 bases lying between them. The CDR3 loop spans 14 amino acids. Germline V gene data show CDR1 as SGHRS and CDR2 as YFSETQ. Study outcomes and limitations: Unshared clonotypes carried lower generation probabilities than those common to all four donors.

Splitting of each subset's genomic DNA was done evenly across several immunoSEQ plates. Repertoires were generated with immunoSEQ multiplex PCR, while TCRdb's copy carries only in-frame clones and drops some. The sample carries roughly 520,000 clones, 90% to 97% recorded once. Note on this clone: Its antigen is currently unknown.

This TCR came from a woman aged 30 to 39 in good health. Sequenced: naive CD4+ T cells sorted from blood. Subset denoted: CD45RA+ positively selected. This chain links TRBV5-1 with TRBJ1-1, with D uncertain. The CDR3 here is CASSRLGEDTEAFF. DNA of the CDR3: TGCGCCAGCAGTCGATTGGGCGAAGACACTGAAGCTTTCTTT.